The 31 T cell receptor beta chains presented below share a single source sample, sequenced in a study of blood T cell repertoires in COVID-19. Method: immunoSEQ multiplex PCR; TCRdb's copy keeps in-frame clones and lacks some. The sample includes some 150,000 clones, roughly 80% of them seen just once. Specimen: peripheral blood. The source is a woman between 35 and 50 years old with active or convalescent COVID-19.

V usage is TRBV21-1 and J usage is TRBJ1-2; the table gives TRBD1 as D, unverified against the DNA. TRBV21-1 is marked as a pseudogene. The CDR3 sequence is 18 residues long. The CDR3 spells CASSSQTGASPRYEGYTF. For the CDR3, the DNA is TGTGCCAGCAGCTCCCAAACAGGGGCCTCTCCCCGATATGAAGGCTACACCTTC.

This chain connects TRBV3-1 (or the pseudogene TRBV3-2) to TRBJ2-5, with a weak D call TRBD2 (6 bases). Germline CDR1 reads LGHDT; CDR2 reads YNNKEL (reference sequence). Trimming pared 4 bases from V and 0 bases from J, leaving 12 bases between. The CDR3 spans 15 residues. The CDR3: CASSLTGLHQETQYF. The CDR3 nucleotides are TGTGCCAGCAGCCTTACGGGACTCCACCAAGAGACCCAGTACTTC.

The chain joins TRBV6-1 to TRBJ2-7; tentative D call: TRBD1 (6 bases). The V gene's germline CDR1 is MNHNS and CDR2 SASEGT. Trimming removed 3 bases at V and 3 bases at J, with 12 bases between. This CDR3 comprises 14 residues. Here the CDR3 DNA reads TGTGCCAGCAGTGATAGTGGCAGGGGCTACGAGCAGTACTTC. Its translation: CASSDSGRGYEQYF.

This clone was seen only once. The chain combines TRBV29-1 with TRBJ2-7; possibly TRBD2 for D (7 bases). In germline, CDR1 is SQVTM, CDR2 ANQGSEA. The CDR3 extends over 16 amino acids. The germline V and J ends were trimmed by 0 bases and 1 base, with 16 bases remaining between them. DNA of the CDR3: TGCAGCGTTGAAGACGGATTTAGGGGGGGATCCTACGAGCAGTACTTC. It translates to CSVEDGFRGGSYEQYF.

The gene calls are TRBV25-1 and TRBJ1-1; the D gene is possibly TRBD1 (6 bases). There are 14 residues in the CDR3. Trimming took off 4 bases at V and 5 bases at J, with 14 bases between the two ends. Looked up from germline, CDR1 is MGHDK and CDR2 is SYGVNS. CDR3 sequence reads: CASSAQGFQTEAFF. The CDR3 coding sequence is TGTGCCAGCAGTGCCCAGGGGTTCCAGACTGAAGCTTTCTTT.

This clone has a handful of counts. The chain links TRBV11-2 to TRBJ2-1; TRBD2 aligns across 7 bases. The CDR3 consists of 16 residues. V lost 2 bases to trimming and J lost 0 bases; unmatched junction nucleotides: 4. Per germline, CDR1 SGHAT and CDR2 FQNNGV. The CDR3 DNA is TGTGCCAGCAGCTTAATGCGGGGGAGCTCCTACAATGAGCAGTTCTTC. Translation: CASSLMRGSSYNEQFF.

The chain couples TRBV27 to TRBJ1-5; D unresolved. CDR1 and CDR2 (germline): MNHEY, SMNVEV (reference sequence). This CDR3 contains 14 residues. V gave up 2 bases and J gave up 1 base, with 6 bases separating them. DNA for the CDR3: TGTGCCAGCAGTTTAAGACTGAGCAATCAGCCCCAGCATTTT. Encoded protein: CASSLRLSNQPQHF.

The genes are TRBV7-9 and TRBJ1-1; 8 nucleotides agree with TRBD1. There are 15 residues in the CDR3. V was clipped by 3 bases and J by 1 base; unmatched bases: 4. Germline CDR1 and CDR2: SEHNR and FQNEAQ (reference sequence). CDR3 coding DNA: TGTGCCAGCAGCTTTGGGACAGGCACGAACACTGAAGCTTTCTTT. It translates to CASSFGTGTNTEAFF.

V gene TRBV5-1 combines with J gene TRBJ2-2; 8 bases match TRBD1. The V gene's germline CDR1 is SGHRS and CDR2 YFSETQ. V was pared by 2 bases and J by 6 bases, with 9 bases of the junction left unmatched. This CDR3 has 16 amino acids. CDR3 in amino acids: CASSFRQGAIAGELFF. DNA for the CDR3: TGCGCCAGCAGCTTTCGGCAGGGGGCGATCGCCGGGGAGCTGTTTTTT.

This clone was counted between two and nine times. The CDR3 is CAWSRVSPGQFF. The CDR3 bases are TGTGCCTGGAGCAGGGTATCGCCCGGGCAGTTCTTC. This rearrangement joins TRBV30 to TRBJ2-1, with a possible D match to TRBD1 (5 bases). Trimming shortened V by 3 bases and J by 12 bases, and 15 bases separated the two germline ends. Germline V CDR1 and CDR2: GTSNPN, SVGIG (reference sequence). This CDR3 is 12 amino acids long.

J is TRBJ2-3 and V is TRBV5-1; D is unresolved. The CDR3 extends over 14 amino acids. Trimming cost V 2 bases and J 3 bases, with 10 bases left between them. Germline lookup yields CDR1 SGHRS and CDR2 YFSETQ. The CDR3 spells CASSFGTETDTQYF. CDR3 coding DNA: TGCGCCAGCAGCTTTGGTACGGAGACAGATACGCAGTATTTT.

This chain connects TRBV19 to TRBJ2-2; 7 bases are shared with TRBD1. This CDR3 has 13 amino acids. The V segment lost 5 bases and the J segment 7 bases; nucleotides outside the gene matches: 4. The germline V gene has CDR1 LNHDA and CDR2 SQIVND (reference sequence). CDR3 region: CASSPQGDGELFF. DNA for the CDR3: TGTGCCAGTAGTCCTCAGGGGGACGGGGAGCTGTTTTTT. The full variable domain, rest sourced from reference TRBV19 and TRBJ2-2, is DGGITQSPKYLFRKEGQNVTLSCEQNLNHDAMYWYRQDPGQGLRLIYYSQIVNDFQKGDIAEGYSVSREKKESFPLTVTSAQKNPTAFYLCASSPQGDGELFFGEGSRLTVL.

Here the CDR3 reads CATSDFDRVGKNIQYF. The CDR3 DNA sequence: TGTGCCACCAGTGATTTCGACAGGGTGGGAAAAAACATTCAGTACTTC. This sequence joins TRBV24-1 and TRBJ2-4; 7 bases map to TRBD1. Germline CDR1 is KGHDR and CDR2 is SFDVKD. The CDR3 length is 16 residues. V trimming: 1 base; J trimming: 4 bases; junction bases outside the gene matches: 6.

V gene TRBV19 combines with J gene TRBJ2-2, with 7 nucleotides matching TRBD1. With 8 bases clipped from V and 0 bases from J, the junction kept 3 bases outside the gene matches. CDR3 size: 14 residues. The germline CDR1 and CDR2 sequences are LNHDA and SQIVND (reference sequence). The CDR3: CASQDRSNTGELFF. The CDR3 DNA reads TGTGCCAGTCAGGACAGGTCGAACACCGGGGAGCTGTTTTTT. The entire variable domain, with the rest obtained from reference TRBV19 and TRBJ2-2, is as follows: DGGITQSPKYLFRKEGQNVTLSCEQNLNHDAMYWYRQDPGQGLRLIYYSQIVNDFQKGDIAEGYSVSREKKESFPLTVTSAQKNPTAFYLCASQDRSNTGELFFGEGSRLTVL.

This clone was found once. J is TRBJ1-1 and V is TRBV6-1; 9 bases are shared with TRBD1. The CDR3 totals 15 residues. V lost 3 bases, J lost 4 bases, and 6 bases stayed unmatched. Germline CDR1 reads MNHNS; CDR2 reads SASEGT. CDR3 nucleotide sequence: TGTGCCAGCAGTGATACAGGGGGCTTGGCCACTGAAGCTTTCTTT. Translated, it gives CASSDTGGLATEAFF.

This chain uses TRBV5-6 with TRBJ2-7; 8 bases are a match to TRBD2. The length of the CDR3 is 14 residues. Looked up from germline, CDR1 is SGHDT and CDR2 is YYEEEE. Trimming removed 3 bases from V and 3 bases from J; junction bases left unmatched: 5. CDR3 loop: CASSYAGLGYEQYF. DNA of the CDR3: TGTGCCAGCAGCTATGCGGGACTAGGCTACGAGCAGTACTTC.

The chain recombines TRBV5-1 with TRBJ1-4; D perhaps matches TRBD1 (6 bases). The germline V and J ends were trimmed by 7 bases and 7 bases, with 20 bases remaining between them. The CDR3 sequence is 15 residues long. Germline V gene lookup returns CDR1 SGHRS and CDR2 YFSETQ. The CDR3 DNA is TGCGCCAGCGGCCTAGAAGGGGGAAGGGGTGAAAAACTGTTTTTT. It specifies CASGLEGGRGEKLFF.

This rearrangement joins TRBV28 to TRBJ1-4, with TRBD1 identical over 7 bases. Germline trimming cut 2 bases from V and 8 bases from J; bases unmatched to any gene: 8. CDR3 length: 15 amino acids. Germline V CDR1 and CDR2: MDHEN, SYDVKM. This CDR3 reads CASSLRQGGPEKLFF. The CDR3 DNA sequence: TGTGCCAGCAGTTTAAGACAGGGTGGGCCCGAAAAACTGTTTTTT.

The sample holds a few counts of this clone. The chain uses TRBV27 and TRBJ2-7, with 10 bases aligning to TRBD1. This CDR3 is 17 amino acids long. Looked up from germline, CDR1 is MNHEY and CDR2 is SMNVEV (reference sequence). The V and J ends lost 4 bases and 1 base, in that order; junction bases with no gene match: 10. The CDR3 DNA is TGTGCCAGCAGTTCGTATCCGCCGGGACAGGGGTCCTACGAGCAGTACTTC. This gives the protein CASSSYPPGQGSYEQYF.

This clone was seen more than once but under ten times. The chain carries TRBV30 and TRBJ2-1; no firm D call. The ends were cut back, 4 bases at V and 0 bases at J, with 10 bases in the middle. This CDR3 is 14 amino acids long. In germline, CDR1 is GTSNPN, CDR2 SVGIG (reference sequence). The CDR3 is CAWTPGHSYNEQFF. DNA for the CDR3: TGTGCCTGGACCCCCGGTCACTCCTACAATGAGCAGTTCTTC.

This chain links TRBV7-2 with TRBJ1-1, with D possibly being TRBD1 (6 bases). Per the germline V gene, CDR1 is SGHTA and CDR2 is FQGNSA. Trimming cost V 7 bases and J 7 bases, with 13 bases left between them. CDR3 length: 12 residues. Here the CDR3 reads CASNTRGDEAFF. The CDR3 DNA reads TGTGCCAGCAACACCAGGGGTGATGAAGCTTTCTTT.

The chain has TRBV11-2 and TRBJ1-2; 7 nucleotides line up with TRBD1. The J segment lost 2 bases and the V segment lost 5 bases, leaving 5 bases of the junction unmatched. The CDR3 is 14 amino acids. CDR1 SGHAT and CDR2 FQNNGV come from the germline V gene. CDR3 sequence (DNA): TGTGCCAGCAGCCCTAGACAGGGCAACTATGGCTACACCTTC. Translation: CASSPRQGNYGYTF.

In DNA, the CDR3 is TGTGCCAGCAGTTTCCTAGCGGGAGGGTTCTCCTACAATGAGCAGTTCTTC. Its translation is CASSFLAGGFSYNEQFF. The chain employs TRBV27 and TRBJ2-1, with 12 bases aligning to TRBD2. In germline, CDR1 is MNHEY, CDR2 SMNVEV (reference sequence). This CDR3 is 17 amino acids long. The ends lost 3 bases at V and 0 bases at J; junction bases unmatched: 3.

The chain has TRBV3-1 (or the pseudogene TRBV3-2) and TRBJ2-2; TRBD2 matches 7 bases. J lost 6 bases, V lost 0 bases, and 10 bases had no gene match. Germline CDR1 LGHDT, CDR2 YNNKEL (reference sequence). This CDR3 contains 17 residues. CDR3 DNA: TGTGCCAGCAGCCAAGAGGGGGGGTTTTCCGGCGCCGGGGAGCTGTTTTTT. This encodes CASSQEGGFSGAGELFF.

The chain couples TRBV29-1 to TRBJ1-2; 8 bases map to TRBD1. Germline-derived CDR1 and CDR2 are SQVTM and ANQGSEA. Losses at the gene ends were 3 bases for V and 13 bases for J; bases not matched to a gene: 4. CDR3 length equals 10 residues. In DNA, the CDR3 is TGCAGCGTTGACCAGGGGGCTTGCACCTTC. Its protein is CSVDQGACTF.

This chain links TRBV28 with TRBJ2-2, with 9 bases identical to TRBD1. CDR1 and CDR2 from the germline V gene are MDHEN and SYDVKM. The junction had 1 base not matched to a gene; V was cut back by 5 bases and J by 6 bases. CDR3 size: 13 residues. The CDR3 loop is CASSGQGPGELFF. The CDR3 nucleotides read TGTGCCAGCAGTGGACAGGGGCCCGGGGAGCTGTTTTTT.

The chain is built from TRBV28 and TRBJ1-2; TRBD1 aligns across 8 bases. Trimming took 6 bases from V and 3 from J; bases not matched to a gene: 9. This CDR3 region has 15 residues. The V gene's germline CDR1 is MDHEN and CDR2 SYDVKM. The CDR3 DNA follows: TGTGCCAGCAGCTCCCCGGGACAGGTCTACTATGGCTACACCTTC. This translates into CASSSPGQVYYGYTF.

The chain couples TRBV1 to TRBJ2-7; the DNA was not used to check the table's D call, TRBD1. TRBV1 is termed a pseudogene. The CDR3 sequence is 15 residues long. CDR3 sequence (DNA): TGCACCAGCAGCTCCGGGACAGGGGATTCCCGGGAGCAGTACTTC. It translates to CTSSSGTGDSREQYF.

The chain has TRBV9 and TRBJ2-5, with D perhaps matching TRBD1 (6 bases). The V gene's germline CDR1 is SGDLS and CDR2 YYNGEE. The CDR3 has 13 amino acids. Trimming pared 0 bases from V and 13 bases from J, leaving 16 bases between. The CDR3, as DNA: TGTGCCAGCAGCGTAGGGGTTCTAGGGGGTGCGTACTTC. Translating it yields CASSVGVLGGAYF.

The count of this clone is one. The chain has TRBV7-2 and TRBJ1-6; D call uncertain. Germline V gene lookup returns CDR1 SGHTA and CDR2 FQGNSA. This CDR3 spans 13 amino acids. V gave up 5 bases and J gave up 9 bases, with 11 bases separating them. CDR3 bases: TGTGCCAGCAGCGGAGGGTATGGTTCACCCCTCCACTTT. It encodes CASSGGYGSPLHF.

In DNA, the CDR3 is TGTGCCAGCAGTGAAGTCAGGGACATAGATGGCTACACCTTC. Its translation is CASSEVRDIDGYTF. V usage is TRBV2 and J usage is TRBJ1-2, with D possibly matching TRBD1 (6 bases). Trimming cost V 1 base and J 6 bases, with 12 bases left between them. CDR3 size: 14 residues. Germline-derived CDR1 and CDR2 are SNHLY and FYNNEI. The entire variable domain, with the rest obtained from reference TRBV2 and TRBJ1-2, is as follows: EPEVTQTPSHQVTQMGQEVILRCVPISNHLYFYWYRQILGQKVEFLVSFYNNEISEKSEIFDDQFSVERPDGSNFTLKIRSTKLEDSAMYFCASSEVRDIDGYTFGSGTRLTVV.